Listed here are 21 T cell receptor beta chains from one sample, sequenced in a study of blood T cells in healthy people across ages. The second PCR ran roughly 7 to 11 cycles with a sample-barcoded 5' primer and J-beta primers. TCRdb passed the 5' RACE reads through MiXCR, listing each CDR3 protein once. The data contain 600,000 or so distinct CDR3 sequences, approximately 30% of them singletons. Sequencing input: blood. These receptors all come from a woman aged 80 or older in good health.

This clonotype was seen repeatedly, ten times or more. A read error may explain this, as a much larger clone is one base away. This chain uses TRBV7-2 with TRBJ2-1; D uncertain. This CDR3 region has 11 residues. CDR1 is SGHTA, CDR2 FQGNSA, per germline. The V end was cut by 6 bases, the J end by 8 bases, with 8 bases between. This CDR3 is CASSPCYEQFF. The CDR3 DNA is TGTGCCAGCAGTCCCTGCTATGAGCAGTTCTTC.

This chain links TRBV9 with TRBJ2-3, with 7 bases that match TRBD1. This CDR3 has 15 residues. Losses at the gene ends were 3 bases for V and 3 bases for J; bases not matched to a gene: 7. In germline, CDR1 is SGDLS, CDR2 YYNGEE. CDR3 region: CASSETGRTTDTQYF. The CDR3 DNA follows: TGTGCCAGCAGCGAGACAGGGCGAACGACAGATACGCAGTATTTT.

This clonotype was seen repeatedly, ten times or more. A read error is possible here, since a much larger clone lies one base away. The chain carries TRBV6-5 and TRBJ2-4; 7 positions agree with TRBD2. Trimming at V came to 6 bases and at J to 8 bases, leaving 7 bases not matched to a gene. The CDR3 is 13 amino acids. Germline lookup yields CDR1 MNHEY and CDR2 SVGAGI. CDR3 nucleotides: TGTGCCAGCAGGACGGCAGGGAGGGACATTCAGTACTTC. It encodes CASRTAGRDIQYF.

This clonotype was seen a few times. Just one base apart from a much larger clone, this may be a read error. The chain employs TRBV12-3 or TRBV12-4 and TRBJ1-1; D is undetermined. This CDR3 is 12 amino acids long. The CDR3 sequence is CVSRLENTEAFF. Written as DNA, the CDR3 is TGTGTCAGCAGACTAGAGAACACTGAAGCTTTCTTT.

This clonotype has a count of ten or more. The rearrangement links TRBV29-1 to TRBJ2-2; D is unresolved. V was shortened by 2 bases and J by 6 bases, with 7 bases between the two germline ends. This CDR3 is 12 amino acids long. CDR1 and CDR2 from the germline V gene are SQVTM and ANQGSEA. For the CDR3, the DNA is TGCAGCGTTGAAAATCCACCCGGGGAGCTGTTTTTT. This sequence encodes CSVENPPGELFF.

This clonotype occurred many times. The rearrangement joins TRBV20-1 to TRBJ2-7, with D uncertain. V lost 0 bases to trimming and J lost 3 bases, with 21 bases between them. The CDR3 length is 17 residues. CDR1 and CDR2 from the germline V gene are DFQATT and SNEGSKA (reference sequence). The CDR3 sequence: CSARDDDSYRGFYEQYF. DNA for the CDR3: TGCAGTGCTAGAGACGACGACTCCTATCGAGGATTCTACGAGCAGTACTTC.

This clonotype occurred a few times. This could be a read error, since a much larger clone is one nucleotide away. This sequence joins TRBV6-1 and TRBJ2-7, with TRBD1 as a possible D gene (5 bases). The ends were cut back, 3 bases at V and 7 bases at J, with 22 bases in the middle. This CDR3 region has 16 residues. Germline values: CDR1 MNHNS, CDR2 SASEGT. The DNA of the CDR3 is TGTGCCAGCAGTGACGGCAGGTGGGCAGGACACAATGAGCAGTACTTC. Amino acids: CASSDGRWAGHNEQYF.

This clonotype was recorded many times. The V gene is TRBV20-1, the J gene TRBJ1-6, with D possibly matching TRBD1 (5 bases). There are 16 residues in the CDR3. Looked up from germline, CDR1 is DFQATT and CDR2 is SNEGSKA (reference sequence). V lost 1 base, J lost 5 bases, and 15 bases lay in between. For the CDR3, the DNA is TGCAGTGCTAGAGCCCCGGGACTGGCTAATAATTCACCCCTCCACTTT. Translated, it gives CSARAPGLANNSPLHF.

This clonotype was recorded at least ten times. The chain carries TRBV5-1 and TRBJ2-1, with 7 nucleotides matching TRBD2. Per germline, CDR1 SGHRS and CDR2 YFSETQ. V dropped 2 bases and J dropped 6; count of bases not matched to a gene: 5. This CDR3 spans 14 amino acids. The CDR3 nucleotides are TGCGCCAGCAGCTTCTCTGCGGGGGTCAATGAGCAGTTCTTC. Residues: CASSFSAGVNEQFF.

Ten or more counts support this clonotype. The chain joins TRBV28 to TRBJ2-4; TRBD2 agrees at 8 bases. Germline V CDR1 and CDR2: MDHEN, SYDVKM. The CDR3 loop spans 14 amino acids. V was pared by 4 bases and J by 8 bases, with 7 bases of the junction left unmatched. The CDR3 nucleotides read TGTGCCAGCAGTTCGCCGGGGGGGAACGACATTCAGTACTTC. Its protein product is CASSSPGGNDIQYF. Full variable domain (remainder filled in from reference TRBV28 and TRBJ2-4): DVKVTQSSRYLVKRTGEKVFLECVQDMDHENMFWYRQDPGLGLRLIYFSYDVKMKEKGDIPEGYSVSREKKERFSLILESASTNQTSMYLCASSSPGGNDIQYFGAGTRLSVL.

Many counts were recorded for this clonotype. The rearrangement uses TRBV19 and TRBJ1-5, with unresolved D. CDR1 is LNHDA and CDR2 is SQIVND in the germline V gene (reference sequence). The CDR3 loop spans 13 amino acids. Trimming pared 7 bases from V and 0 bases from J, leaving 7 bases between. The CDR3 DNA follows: TGTGCCAGTACCGGAACTAGCAATCAGCCCCAGCATTTT. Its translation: CASTGTSNQPQHF.

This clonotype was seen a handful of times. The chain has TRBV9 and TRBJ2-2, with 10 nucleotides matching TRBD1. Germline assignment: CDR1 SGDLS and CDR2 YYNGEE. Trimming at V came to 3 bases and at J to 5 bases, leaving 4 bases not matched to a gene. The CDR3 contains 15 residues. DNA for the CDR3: TGTGCCAGCAGCGAATCGGACAGGGGGACCGGGGAGCTGTTTTTT. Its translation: CASSESDRGTGELFF. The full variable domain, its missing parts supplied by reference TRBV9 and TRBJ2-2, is DSGVTQTPKHLITATGQRVTLRCSPRSGDLSVYWYQQSLDQGLQFLIQYYNGEERAKGNILERFSAQQFPDLHSELNLSSLELGDSALYFCASSESDRGTGELFFGEGSRLTVL.

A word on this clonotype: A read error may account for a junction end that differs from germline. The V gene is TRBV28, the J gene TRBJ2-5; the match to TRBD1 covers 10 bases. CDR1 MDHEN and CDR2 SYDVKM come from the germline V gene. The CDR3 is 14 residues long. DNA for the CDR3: TGTGCCAGCAGAGGGACAGGGGCGCAAGAGGCCCAGTACTTC. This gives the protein CASRGTGAQEAQYF.

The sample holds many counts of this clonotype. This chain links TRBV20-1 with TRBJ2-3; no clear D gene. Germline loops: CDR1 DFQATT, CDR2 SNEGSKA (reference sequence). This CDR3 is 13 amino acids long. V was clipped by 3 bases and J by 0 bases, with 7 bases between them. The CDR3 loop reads CSASQTSTDTQYF. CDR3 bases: TGCAGTGCTAGTCAGACTAGCACAGATACGCAGTATTTT.

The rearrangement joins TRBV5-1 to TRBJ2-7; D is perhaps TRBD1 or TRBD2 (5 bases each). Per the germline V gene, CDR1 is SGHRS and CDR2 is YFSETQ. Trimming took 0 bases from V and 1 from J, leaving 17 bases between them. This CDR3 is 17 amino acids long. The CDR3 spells CASSLVFARDASYEQYF. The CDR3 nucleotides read TGCGCCAGCAGCTTGGTATTCGCGAGGGACGCATCCTACGAGCAGTACTTC.

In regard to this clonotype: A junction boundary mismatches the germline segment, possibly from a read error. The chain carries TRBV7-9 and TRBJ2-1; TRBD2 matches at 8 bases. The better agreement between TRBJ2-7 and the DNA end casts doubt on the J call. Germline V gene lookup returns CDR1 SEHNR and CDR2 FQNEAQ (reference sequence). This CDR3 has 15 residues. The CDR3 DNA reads TGTGCCAGTAGCTCGAGGGACGGGGGGGGCTACGAGCAGTACTTC. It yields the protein CASSSRDGGGYEQYF.

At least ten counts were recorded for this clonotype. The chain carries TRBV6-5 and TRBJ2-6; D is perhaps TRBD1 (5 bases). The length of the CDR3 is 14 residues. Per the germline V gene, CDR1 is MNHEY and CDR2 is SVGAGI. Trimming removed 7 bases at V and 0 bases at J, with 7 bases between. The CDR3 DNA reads TGTGCCAGCACGCAGGGCTCTGGGGCCAACGTCCTGACTTTC. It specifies CASTQGSGANVLTF.

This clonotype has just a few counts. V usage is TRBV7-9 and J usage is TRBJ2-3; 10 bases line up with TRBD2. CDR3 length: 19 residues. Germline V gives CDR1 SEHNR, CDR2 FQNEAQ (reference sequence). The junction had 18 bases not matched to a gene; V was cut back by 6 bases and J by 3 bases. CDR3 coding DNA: TGTGCCAGCAGACGATCCCCTAGCGGGGGACCCCCTCAGACAGATACGCAGTATTTT. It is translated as CASRRSPSGGPPQTDTQYF.

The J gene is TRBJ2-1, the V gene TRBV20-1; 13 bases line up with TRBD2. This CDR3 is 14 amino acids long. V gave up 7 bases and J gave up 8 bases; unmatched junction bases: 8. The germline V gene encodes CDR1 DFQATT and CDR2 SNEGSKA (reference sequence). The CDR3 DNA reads TGCAGTGTTACCGGGACTAGCGGGGTTTATGAGCAGTTCTTC. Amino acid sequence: CSVTGTSGVYEQFF.

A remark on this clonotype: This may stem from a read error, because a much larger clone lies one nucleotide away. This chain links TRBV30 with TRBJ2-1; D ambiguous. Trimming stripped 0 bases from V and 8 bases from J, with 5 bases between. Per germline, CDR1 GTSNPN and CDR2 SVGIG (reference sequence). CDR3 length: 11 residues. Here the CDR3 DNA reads TGTGCCTGGAGTGTAAGGCATGAGCAGTTCTTC. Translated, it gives CAWSVRHEQFF. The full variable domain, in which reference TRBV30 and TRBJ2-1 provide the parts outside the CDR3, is SQTIHQWPATLVQPVGSPLSLECTVEGTSNPNLYWYRQAAGRGLQLLFYSVGIGQISSEVPQNLSASRPQDRQFILSSKKLLLSDSGFYLCAWSVRHEQFFGPGTRLTVL.

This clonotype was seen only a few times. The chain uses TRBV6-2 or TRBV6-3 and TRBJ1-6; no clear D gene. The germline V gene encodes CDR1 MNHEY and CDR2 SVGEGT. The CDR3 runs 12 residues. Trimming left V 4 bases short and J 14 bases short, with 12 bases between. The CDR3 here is CASSLYDGTLHF. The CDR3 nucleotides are TGTGCCAGCAGTTTATACGACGGGACCCTCCACTTT.